One TCR beta chain is described in this entry. This CDR3 contains 13 residues. Trimming shortened V by 2 bases and J by 2 bases, and 4 bases separated the two germline ends. Germline CDR1 is ENHRY and CDR2 is SYGVKD. This entry is derived from a study of blood T cell repertoires in COVID-19. Study as a whole: Sources were T cells, B-cell-depleted T cells, or PBMCs; the material itself was cDNA or gDNA.

Living in 24 US areas, the participants were between roughly 18 and 90 years of age. Recovered status applied to Cohort 3 donors who had two consecutive negative PCRs. It also applied to those with clearance or with symptom resolution. In the original workflow: Amplification with reference gene primers provided the estimates of nucleated cell counts. The data were produced by immunoSEQ multiplex PCR, yet TCRdb's version contains in-frame clones alone and is incomplete. V, J and clone size are those of that table, while D and trimming were read from the DNA. The sample holds 250,000 to 300,000 clones, approximately 85% seen once.

V gene TRBV10-3 combines with J gene TRBJ1-3; D is unresolved. The material sequenced was PBMCs or T cells enriched from blood (not recorded which). The TCR was taken from a woman in her twenties or thirties who had recovered from COVID-19. In nucleotides, the CDR3 is TGTGCCATCAGTGAGACAGCTGGAAACACCATATATTTT. This codes for CAISETAGNTIYF.